This note documents a single T cell receptor (beta chain) sequence. Its target is unknown. With V trimmed by 0 bases and J by 7 bases, 11 bases remained unmatched. The V gene's germline CDR1 is LGHNA and CDR2 YSLEER. The CDR3 covers 17 residues. The sample comes from a study of shared clonotypes between healthy human individuals. Broader study findings: The sole specimen, blood, was sampled, and tissue repertoires likely differ.

When replicate PCRs were run on sorted subsets, they used about 220 ng DNA, roughly 30,000 T cell genomes. In the authors' methods: Junction-only sequences without quality scores were provided by ImmunoSEQ, so filtering was different. Clones were read by immunoSEQ multiplex PCR, and TCRdb kept only the in-frame ones, dropping some. V, J and clone size are taken as reported in that table, and D and trimming were inferred from the DNA itself. Among approximately 2.4 million clones listed, approximately 95% were seen once. The gene calls are TRBV4-3 and TRBJ1-4; 7 bases are shared with TRBD1. This TCR was sampled from a man aged 18 to 29 in good health. Sequenced sample: naive CD4+ T cells sorted from blood. Stated subset: CD45RA+ positively selected. The CDR3 DNA sequence: TGCGCCAGCAGCCAAGATCTAGGGGGGACAGTATTTGAAAAACTGTTTTTT. This encodes CASSQDLGGTVFEKLFF.